This paragraph reports one T cell receptor beta chain. Its specific antigen is unknown. Base qualities are not at hand, and no much larger clone is one base apart. Ipilimumab was given at 1 mg/kg intravenously on day 1 of selected weeks, and checkpoint therapy started 14 to 28 days after autologous transplant. Nivolumab was given at 3 mg/kg intravenously on day 1 of weeks 1, 4, 7, 10, and every two weeks through week 26. Combined checkpoint inhibition with ipilimumab and nivolumab as consolidation after autologous stem cell transplantation was tested in a Phase Ib clinical trial. Germline trimming amounts to 6 bases on V and 5 bases on J, with 9 as the count of junction bases outside the gene matches. The CDR3, from cysteine to phenylalanine, totals 15 residues. Only CDR3 DNA remains: 45 bases, in frame from the first base. CDR1 and CDR2, looked up from the germline V gene, are SNHLY and FYNNEI. The sample belongs to a study of ipilimumab plus nivolumab after autologous stem cell transplantation (dated by TCRdb to about 2021). About the investigation overall: Trial patients received a median of 5 ipilimumab doses and fewer than 10 nivolumab doses. Both primary refractory and relapsed disease were represented in the DLBCL cohort, where 18-month progression-free survival was about 82% and 31%, respectively. Patients with high-risk diffuse large B cell lymphoma, mature T cell lymphoma, or multiple myeloma undergoing autologous transplant were enrolled in the trial. The intent-to-treat population of the trial was made up of 30 to 40 patients.

The receptor library was made with the immunoSEQ multiplex PCR assay. As stored in TCRdb, this immuneACCESS dataset retains in-frame rearrangements with V and J assigned. A fraction of the clones does not appear; measured against another copy, unresolved V genes explain less than half of the discrepancy, and the remainder lacks a known reason. Present in this sample are about 83,000 clones, nearly 85% of which were seen just once. Clones ranked in the top ten supply roughly 2% of the sample. Paper-wide results and their limitations: The authors stated that profiles of the T cell receptor repertoire, regulatory T cell phenotype and gut microbiota provided a biologic rationale for studying this approach further. The authors concluded that combined checkpoint inhibition appeared tolerable when used as consolidation after transplant.

Recombination joined TRBV2 with TRBJ1-4, with 7 middle bases fitting TRBD1. This TCR derives from a male donor with diffuse large B-cell lymphoma. The specimen was PBMCs, collected in a trial of ipilimumab plus nivolumab as post-transplant consolidation. In nucleotide form, the sequence is TGTGCCAGCAGACAGACAGGGCTGCAAAATGAAAAACTGTTTTTT. It translates to CASRQTGLQNEKLFF.